Listed below are T cell receptor beta chains from one sample, sequenced in a study of T-cell reconstitution after alpha-beta-depleted transplantation in children. MiXCR, applied by TCRdb to the PCR reads, yields one record per CDR3 protein. The sample shows 350,000 to 400,000 distinct CDR3 sequences, around 21% of them seen only once. Sequencing was performed on PBMCs from the stem cell graft donor, taken from the stem cell graft. All receptors come from a human donor who donated a stem cell graft to a child with acute myeloid leukemia. Each CDR3 is given with its conserved first and last residue. D genes are given only for firm matches. Size tells how often a clone was seen (once, few, many) or the class of an expanded clone, and some rows leave it out.

V: TRBV20-1; size: few; J: TRBJ2-3; D: TRBD1; CDR3: CSARKGAGSDTQYF; DNA: TGCAGTGCTAGGAAGGGGGCAGGTTCAGATACGCAGTATTTT
V: TRBV7-2; size: few; J: TRBJ2-1; D: TRBD2; CDR3: CASRRTSGLAAYNEQFF; DNA: TGTGCCAGCAGAAGGACATCGGGACTAGCGGCCTACAATGAGCAGTTCTTC
V: TRBV5-1; size: many; J: TRBJ2-2; D: .; CDR3: CASSSESGGNRELFF; DNA: TGCGCCAGCAGCTCGGAGTCAGGGGGGAACAGGGAGCTGTTTTTT
V: TRBV28; size: few; J: TRBJ2-7; D: .; CDR3: CASSLLSAYEQYF; DNA: TGTGCCAGCAGTTTACTGTCCGCCTACGAGCAGTACTTC
V: TRBV20-1; size: .; J: TRBJ2-7; D: .; CDR3: CSARPTDRTYEQYF; DNA: TGCAGTGCTAGACCAACGGACAGAACCTACGAGCAGTACTTC
V: TRBV25-1; size: .; J: TRBJ2-2; D: .; CDR3: CASSEYTGELFF; DNA: TGTGCCAGCAGTGAATACACCGGGGAGCTGTTTTTT
V: TRBV29-1; size: .; J: TRBJ2-2; D: .; CDR3: CSVEWGPNTGELFF; DNA: TGCAGCGTTGAGTGGGGCCCAAACACCGGGGAGCTGTTTTTT
V: TRBV29-1; size: few; J: TRBJ1-5; D: .; CDR3: CSVLEGPHSNQPQHF; DNA: TGCAGCGTTCTTGAGGGGCCCCATAGCAATCAGCCCCAGCATTTT
V: TRBV7-2; size: few; J: TRBJ2-5; D: TRBD2; CDR3: CASSPYIAGRETQYF; DNA: TGTGCCAGCAGCCCCTATATAGCGGGCCGGGAGACCCAGTACTTC
V: TRBV19; size: .; J: TRBJ2-1; D: TRBD2; CDR3: CASNKGAGGRYNEQFF; DNA: TGTGCCAGCAACAAAGGGGCGGGAGGGAGATACAATGAGCAGTTCTTC
V: TRBV30; size: .; J: TRBJ2-1; D: TRBD2; CDR3: CAWSVVRAGHNEQFF; DNA: TGTGCCTGGAGCGTAGTCAGAGCGGGACACAATGAGCAGTTCTTC
V: TRBV7-2; size: many; J: TRBJ2-2; D: .; CDR3: CASSPTGWTGELFF; DNA: TGTGCCAGCAGCCCCACGGGTTGGACCGGGGAGCTGTTTTTT
V: TRBV9; size: .; J: TRBJ2-1; D: TRBD1; CDR3: CASSAAGTGGFGEQFF; DNA: TGTGCCAGCAGCGCAGCCGGGACAGGGGGCTTCGGTGAGCAGTTCTTC
V: TRBV20-1; size: few; J: TRBJ1-1; D: .; CDR3: CSARPSAGKPEAFF; DNA: TGCAGTGCTAGGCCGTCCGCAGGGAAGCCTGAAGCTTTCTTT
V: TRBV20-1; size: many; J: TRBJ2-2; D: .; CDR3: CSASGDWNTGELFF; DNA: TGCAGTGCTAGCGGGGACTGGAACACCGGGGAGCTGTTTTTT
V: TRBV20-1; size: many; J: TRBJ2-3; D: .; CDR3: CSAFEGSGGRTDTQYF; DNA: TGCAGTGCTTTCGAGGGGTCTGGCGGACGCACAGATACGCAGTATTTT
V: TRBV12-3/TRBV12-4; size: many; J: TRBJ2-7; D: .; CDR3: CASSFLAGSYEQYF; DNA: TGTGCCAGCAGTTTTCTGGCGGGGTCCTACGAGCAGTACTTC
V: TRBV29-1; size: few; J: TRBJ2-1; D: .; CDR3: CSVGSTGYNEQFF; DNA: TGCAGCGTTGGATCAACCGGGTACAATGAGCAGTTCTTC
V: TRBV7-2; size: few; J: TRBJ2-7; D: TRBD2; CDR3: CASSLAAGTSGRGEQYF; DNA: TGTGCCAGCAGCTTAGCGGCCGGGACTAGCGGGAGAGGCGAGCAGTACTTC
V: TRBV6-1; size: many; J: TRBJ2-7; D: TRBD1; CDR3: CASSVRQGSYEQYF; DNA: TGTGCCAGCAGTGTACGACAGGGTTCCTACGAGCAGTACTTC
V: TRBV4-1; size: .; J: TRBJ2-6; D: TRBD1; CDR3: CASSSDRGRGTGANVLTF; DNA: TGCGCCAGCAGCTCCGACAGGGGGCGGGGAACTGGGGCCAACGTCCTGACTTTC
V: TRBV20-1; size: .; J: TRBJ2-1; D: .; CDR3: CSARGGAYKQFF; DNA: TGCAGTGCTAGGGGGGGGGCCTATAAGCAGTTCTTC
V: TRBV20-1; size: .; J: TRBJ2-7; D: TRBD1; CDR3: CSAVRGRSSYEQYF; DNA: TGCAGTGCTGTAAGGGGGCGGAGCTCCTACGAGCAGTACTTC
V: TRBV4-2; size: many; J: TRBJ2-1; D: .; CDR3: CASSRTLEGGYNEQFF; DNA: TGTGCCAGCAGCCGAACCTTGGAGGGAGGATACAATGAGCAGTTCTTC
V: TRBV29-1; size: .; J: TRBJ2-3; D: .; CDR3: CSVVSYNTQYF; DNA: TGCAGCGTTGTTTCGTACAATACGCAGTATTTT
V: TRBV25-1; size: many; J: TRBJ2-3; D: .; CDR3: CASSDAGADWDTQYF; DNA: TGTGCCAGCAGTGACGCAGGGGCGGATTGGGATACGCAGTATTTT
V: TRBV6-5; size: few; J: TRBJ2-3; D: .; CDR3: CASSYVGASDTQYF; DNA: TGTGCCAGCAGTTACGTGGGAGCCTCAGATACGCAGTATTTT
V: TRBV7-9; size: .; J: TRBJ2-7; D: .; CDR3: CASSLEGGNYEQYF; DNA: TGTGCCAGCAGCTTAGAGGGCGGGAACTACGAGCAGTACTTC
V: TRBV20-1; size: .; J: TRBJ2-1; D: .; CDR3: CSARLGGGGVNNEQFF; DNA: TGCAGTGCTAGATTGGGGGGGGGCGGGGTTAACAATGAGCAGTTCTTC
V: TRBV7-2; size: .; J: TRBJ2-1; D: TRBD2; CDR3: CASSQLSGRGGSEQFF; DNA: TGTGCCAGCAGCCAACTCAGCGGGAGGGGGGGGAGTGAGCAGTTCTTC
V: TRBV5-1; size: few; J: TRBJ2-7; D: TRBD2; CDR3: CASSSGLAGTYEQYF; DNA: TGCGCCAGCAGCTCGGGACTAGCGGGAACCTACGAGCAGTACTTC
V: TRBV20-1; size: few; J: TRBJ2-7; D: TRBD1; CDR3: CSASDRGERKQYF; DNA: TGCAGTGCTAGCGACAGGGGGGAACGAAAGCAGTACTTC
V: TRBV12-3/TRBV12-4; size: few; J: TRBJ2-2; D: TRBD2; CDR3: CASRGTSGSVSNTGELFF; DNA: TGTGCCAGCAGGGGGACTAGCGGGAGTGTATCAAACACCGGGGAGCTGTTTTTT
V: TRBV6-5; size: few; J: TRBJ1-6; D: TRBD1; CDR3: CASSYLTGGGVNSPLHF; DNA: TGTGCCAGCAGTTACCTTACAGGAGGGGGCGTCAATTCACCCCTCCACTTT
V: TRBV2; size: .; J: TRBJ2-3; D: .; CDR3: CASVGLTDTQYF; DNA: TGTGCCAGCGTGGGACTCACAGATACGCAGTATTTT
V: TRBV10-2; size: .; J: TRBJ2-3; D: .; CDR3: CASSESMLASTDTQYF; DNA: TGCGCCAGCAGTGAGTCGATGTTGGCCAGCACAGATACGCAGTATTTT
V: TRBV5-1; size: few; J: TRBJ2-1; D: TRBD2; CDR3: CASSWSGRGDNEQFF; DNA: TGCGCCAGCAGCTGGAGCGGGAGGGGCGACAATGAGCAGTTCTTC
V: TRBV27; size: many; J: TRBJ2-1; D: .; CDR3: CASSLLEPEGYNEQFF; DNA: TGTGCCAGCAGTTTATTGGAGCCCGAGGGGTACAATGAGCAGTTCTTC
V: TRBV20-1; size: .; J: TRBJ2-7; D: TRBD1; CDR3: CSVVVGQGGYEQYF; DNA: TGCAGTGTTGTCGTCGGACAGGGGGGCTACGAACAGTACTTC
V: TRBV29-1; size: many; J: TRBJ2-7; D: TRBD1; CDR3: CSARTGVGSEQYF; DNA: TGCAGCGCTAGGACAGGGGTGGGCTCAGAGCAGTACTTC
V: TRBV20-1; size: .; J: TRBJ1-1; D: TRBD1; CDR3: CSASSGQAHTEAFF; DNA: TGCAGTGCATCGTCGGGACAGGCGCACACTGAAGCTTTCTTT
V: TRBV24-1; size: .; J: TRBJ2-5; D: .; CDR3: CATSDGSQETQYF; DNA: TGTGCCACCAGTGACGGGAGCCAAGAGACCCAGTACTTC
V: TRBV25-1; size: many; J: TRBJ2-7; D: .; CDR3: CASSPSNEQYF; DNA: TGTGCCAGCAGCCCCTCGAACGAGCAGTACTTC
V: TRBV7-2; size: .; J: TRBJ2-1; D: TRBD2; CDR3: CASSFPNSGRAGNEQFF; DNA: TGTGCCAGCAGCTTCCCTAACAGCGGGAGGGCCGGCAATGAGCAGTTCTTC
V: TRBV29-1; size: .; J: TRBJ2-3; D: .; CDR3: CSVDLRDLGSDTQYF; DNA: TGCAGCGTTGACCTCCGGGACTTAGGCTCAGATACGCAGTATTTT
V: TRBV20-1; size: .; J: TRBJ2-1; D: TRBD2; CDR3: CCAPGLAGGPLNEQFF; DNA: TGCTGTGCCCCCGGCCTAGCGGGAGGTCCCCTCAATGAGCAGTTCTTC
V: TRBV4-1; size: .; J: TRBJ1-1; D: TRBD1; CDR3: CASSQIFRDRASEAFF; DNA: TGCGCCAGCAGCCAGATCTTTCGGGACAGGGCGTCTGAAGCTTTCTTT
V: TRBV27; size: many; J: TRBJ2-7; D: .; CDR3: CASALLQSYEQYF; DNA: TGTGCCAGCGCGCTCCTACAATCCTACGAGCAGTACTTC
V: TRBV5-1; size: .; J: TRBJ2-1; D: TRBD2; CDR3: CASSLGTASGRSYNEQFF; DNA: TGCGCCAGCAGCTTGGGGACGGCGAGCGGGAGGTCCTACAATGAGCAGTTCTTC
V: TRBV7-2; size: few; J: TRBJ2-1; D: TRBD2; CDR3: CASTLGFAGASYNEQFF; DNA: TGTGCCAGCACCCTAGGTTTCGCGGGAGCCTCCTACAATGAGCAGTTCTTC
V: TRBV20-1; size: few; J: TRBJ2-5; D: .; CDR3: CSAKQGGETQYF; DNA: TGCAGTGCAAAACAGGGAGGGGAGACCCAGTACTTC
V: TRBV5-1; size: .; J: TRBJ1-1; D: .; CDR3: CASRADSLGNTEAFF; DNA: TGCGCCAGCAGGGCGGACAGCCTTGGGAACACTGAAGCTTTCTTT
V: TRBV15; size: many; J: TRBJ2-2; D: .; CDR3: CATSRDTDTGELFF; DNA: TGTGCCACCAGCAGGGACACCGACACCGGGGAGCTGTTTTTT